The rows below give T cell receptor beta chains drawn from one sample of a study of cytomegalovirus exposure and HLA in healthy donors. TCRdb keeps only in-frame clones here, not all; method: immunoSEQ multiplex PCR. The data show approximately 220,000 clones, approximately 82% seen once. The sequencing input was PBMCs. These receptors were taken from a man between 18 and 35 years old in good health and CMV-seronegative. Both conserved end residues are part of each CDR3. Fields, in order: V gene, clone size, J gene, D gene, CDR3 DNA, CDR3 protein. The D gene is left open where the match is weak. A row's size may be missing; if present it is once, few, many or a size class.

V: TRBV25-1
size: -
J: TRBJ2-6
D: -
DNA: TGTGCCAGCAGTGAAAGCTCGGGGGTGAGAGGGGCCAACGTCCTGACTTTC
CDR3: CASSESSGVRGANVLTF

V: TRBV10-3
size: -
J: TRBJ1-2
D: TRBD1
DNA: TGTGCCATCAGTGAGCAGGGGGCAGGCTATGGCTACACCTTC
CDR3: CAISEQGAGYGYTF

V: TRBV27
size: -
J: TRBJ2-5
D: -
DNA: TGTGCCAGCAGTTTAATGGCCGGGAGCGTCGAGACCCAGTACTTC
CDR3: CASSLMAGSVETQYF

V: TRBV19
size: -
J: TRBJ1-3
D: TRBD1
DNA: TGTGCCAGTAGGACAGGGGGCTCTGGAAACACCATATATTTT
CDR3: CASRTGGSGNTIYF

V: TRBV28
size: -
J: TRBJ2-5
D: TRBD2
DNA: TGTGCCAGCAGTTTATATGGGACTAGCTCACAAGAGACCCAGTACTTC
CDR3: CASSLYGTSSQETQYF

V: TRBV30
size: -
J: TRBJ1-5
D: -
DNA: TGTGCCTGGAGTGTAGGTTTTGGGGACTACGGTAATCAGCCCCAGCATTTT
CDR3: CAWSVGFGDYGNQPQHF

V: TRBV7-8
size: -
J: TRBJ2-2
D: -
DNA: TGTGCCAGCAGCTTAATGTGGCAGGACACCGGGGAGCTGTTTTTT
CDR3: CASSLMWQDTGELFF

V: TRBV29-1
size: -
J: TRBJ2-5
D: TRBD1
DNA: TGCAGCGTTGAAGATCGAGGACAGGGACGCGAGACCCAGTACTTC
CDR3: CSVEDRGQGRETQYF

V: TRBV10-3
size: -
J: TRBJ2-7
D: TRBD1
DNA: TGTGCCATCAGGACAGGACAGGGAGCCTACGAGCAGTACTTC
CDR3: CAIRTGQGAYEQYF

V: TRBV6-1
size: -
J: TRBJ2-7
D: TRBD1
DNA: TGTGCCAGCAGTCGGGACAGAGCTTACGAGCAGTACTTC
CDR3: CASSRDRAYEQYF

V: TRBV11-2
size: -
J: TRBJ2-7
D: -
DNA: TGTGCCAGCAGCTTAGGGCAGGGTTTACTCTACGAGCAGTACTTC
CDR3: CASSLGQGLLYEQYF

V: TRBV6-5
size: -
J: TRBJ1-2
D: -
DNA: TGTGCCAGCAGTGAAGGAGGGGAGTATGGCTACACCTTC
CDR3: CASSEGGEYGYTF

V: TRBV2
size: -
J: TRBJ1-5
D: TRBD1
DNA: TGTGCCAGCAGCGGACAGGTGGGCGATCAGCCCCAGCATTTT
CDR3: CASSGQVGDQPQHF

V: TRBV16
size: -
J: TRBJ1-1
D: -
DNA: TGTGCCAGCAGCCTACATGAGAACACTGAAGCTTTCTTT
CDR3: CASSLHENTEAFF

V: TRBV28
size: -
J: TRBJ1-1
D: -
DNA: TGTGCCAGCAGCATAACAGGCGGGAACACTGAAGCTTTCTTT
CDR3: CASSITGGNTEAFF

V: TRBV28
size: -
J: TRBJ2-6
D: -
DNA: TGTGCCATCGGCGCGGCAAGCTCTGGGGCCAACGTCCTGACTTTC
CDR3: CAIGAASSGANVLTF

V: TRBV7-8
size: -
J: TRBJ2-7
D: -
DNA: TGTGCCAGCAGTCAAAGCTCCTACGAGCAGTACTTC
CDR3: CASSQSSYEQYF

V: TRBV27
size: -
J: TRBJ2-7
D: -
DNA: TGTGCCAGCAGTTTAGGTCCCCCGGGCGAGCAGTACTTC
CDR3: CASSLGPPGEQYF

V: TRBV27
size: -
J: TRBJ2-7
D: TRBD2
DNA: TGTGCCAGCAGTTTAATCAGTCCTGGCGGGGGGGAGCAGTACTTC
CDR3: CASSLISPGGGEQYF

V: TRBV18
size: -
J: TRBJ2-2
D: TRBD2
DNA: TGTGCCAGCTCAAGCACTAGCGGGAGATCCATCGGGGAGCTGTTTTTT
CDR3: CASSSTSGRSIGELFF

V: TRBV9
size: once
J: TRBJ1-1
D: -
DNA: TGTGCCAGCAGCTACACCTCGTCGGGGACTGAAGCTTTCTTT
CDR3: CASSYTSSGTEAFF

V: TRBV21-1
size: -
J: TRBJ1-1
D: -
DNA: TGTGCCAGCAGGAGAGGAGGACAGGGGTCACCCCGTAGATTAATGAACACTGAAGCTTTCTTT
CDR3: CASRRGGQGSPRRLMNTEAFF

V: TRBV29-1
size: once
J: TRBJ2-1
D: TRBD2
DNA: TGCAGCTCCGGGGCGGGAGGGTCCGACAATGAGCAGTTCTTC
CDR3: CSSGAGGSDNEQFF

V: TRBV27
size: -
J: TRBJ2-2
D: TRBD2
DNA: TGTGCCAGCAGAGGACTAGGGTCTTCCGGGGAGCTGTTTTTT
CDR3: CASRGLGSSGELFF

V: TRBV10-3
size: -
J: TRBJ1-1
D: TRBD1
DNA: TGTGCCATCAGGGGGGACGGGGCAGGGGGCTTGTACAGCACTGAAGCTTTCTTT
CDR3: CAIRGDGAGGLYSTEAFF

V: TRBV2
size: once
J: TRBJ2-7
D: TRBD2
DNA: TGTGCCAGCAGTGAGGTCCTAGCGGGAGACTACGAGCAGTACTTC
CDR3: CASSEVLAGDYEQYF

V: TRBV7-9
size: -
J: TRBJ1-4
D: TRBD1
DNA: TGTGCCAGCAGCAACCGGGACAGGGGAAAACTGTTTTTT
CDR3: CASSNRDRGKLFF

V: TRBV7-8
size: -
J: TRBJ1-1
D: -
DNA: TGTGCCAGCAGCTTACCGCATGACATGCACACTGAAGCTTTCTTT
CDR3: CASSLPHDMHTEAFF